This TCR beta chain was recovered during a study of shared clonotypes between healthy human individuals (TCRdb year 2020). At the level of the whole study: A few men and two women, aged 18 to 49 years, made up the cohort. For each donor, three plates each were used for CD4 naive and CD4 memory, two plates were used for CD8 naive, and one plate was used for CD8 memory. To estimate repertoire size and how much clonotypes are shared between individuals, the study performed deep sequencing of blood TCR repertoires from about five healthy adults. To increase sequencing depth and limit assay-specific biases, TCR repertoire library preparation and sequencing were carried out by different laboratories using diverse techniques. Per donor, leukapheresis produced somewhere between about 0.8 and 9 billion PBMCs.

What the research found in general, with its limitations: Because the study included only a small number of donors, the genetic and exposure-history diversity represented was limited. Clonotypes shared by all four sorted-subset donors showed higher generation probabilities than non-shared clonotypes. Based on pairwise subsampling, the degree of clonotype sharing among donors was expected to be affected by sequencing depth. Sampling was limited to blood, and TCR repertoires in tissue likely differ from TCR repertoires in blood. Naive subsets generally had larger estimated clonotype richness than memory subsets. Roughly 5% of naive CD4, 3.5% of naive CD8, around 2.3% of memory CD4, and less than 0.45% of memory CD8 clonotypes were shared across several donors. Even with the large sequencing depth, rarefaction of the sorted-subset datasets indicated that sequencing was incomplete.

Looking up the germline V gene yields CDR1 ENHRY and CDR2 SYGVKD. V and J are truncated by 10 bases and 5 bases respectively, leaving an intervening sequence of 14 bases. The CDR3 holds 12 amino acids from the cysteine to the phenylalanine. Of all the DNA, just the CDR3 is kept, 36 bases in frame from base 1. Using the deep immunoSEQ assay, TCR CDR3 regions were amplified from genomic DNA by multiplex PCR. Genomic DNA extracted from each cell subset was distributed evenly over all wells of several immunoSEQ 96-well plates, and each plate served as one replicate. For sorted subsets, each replicate PCR was loaded with approximately 0.2 ug genomic DNA, equivalent to 30,000 or so T cell genomes. Purified libraries were measured with a Qubit 3.0 fluorometer, size-checked on a Bioanalyzer 2100, and measured again with the KAPA Library Quantification kit. Every immunoSEQ 96-well plate was sequenced on a dedicated single-read 150-cycle Illumina NextSeq 550 flow cell. Per the authors' processing: Because only junctional sequences without quality scores were contained in the immunoSEQ output, filtering matching that applied to full-length reads could not be performed. To assign V/J genes and CDR3, sequences were annotated against IMGT germline references using PyIR, a Python wrapper for IgBLAST v1.9. Reads with weak V/J assignments (E-value above 1e-6), missing CDR3, stop codons, out-of-frame junctions, or ambiguous translated residues were removed. V3J clonotypes were defined by identical inferred V gene, J gene, and CDR3 amino acid sequence. Percentage overlap between repertoires was calculated by dividing the number of shared unique clonotypes by the size of the smaller repertoire. Richness of each repertoire was evaluated using RTK rarefaction, the Chao1 estimator, and Recon v2.1 estimates of unobserved clonotypes. For all TCRbeta clonotypes obtained by the gDNA method from a handful of donors, generation probabilities were computed with OLGA. Held by TCRdb, this immuneACCESS table contains in-frame sequences only and omits some clones. Under half of the omission traces to an unresolved V gene where checked; the cause of the rest is unknown. V and J calls and clone size are as listed in that table; D and trimming were resolved from the DNA. Within this sample are about 2 million clones, with about 95% of them counted one time only. Under 1.5% of the sample rests with the top ten.

CD8 naive samples were CD45RO-negative cells positively selected for CCR7, giving a CD45RA+CCR7+ population that excluded TemRA cells. Healthy HIV-negative adults with no recently reported acute infections or vaccinations were included as donors. All donors were Caucasian adults living in Nashville, Tennessee, USA. Blood was collected by leukapheresis, and PBMCs were isolated by Ficoll-Histopaque density gradient centrifugation and then cryopreserved in liquid nitrogen vapor phase. Purity and quantity of every magnetically sorted T cell population were checked by analytical flow cytometry. From each sorted fraction, genomic DNA was isolated and quantified by UV absorbance on a Nanodrop 2000c. Regarding this clone: Its antigen target is currently unknown. No clone much larger than this one lies a single base away; base qualities are absent.

In this chain, TRBV10-3 is recombined with TRBJ1-2, with TRBD1 as a weak D call on 6 bases. Sequenced material: naive CD8+ T cells sorted from blood. In light of the paper, this sample's cell subset or site label describes: CD45RA+CCR7+. The sequence was obtained from a man younger than 35 in good health. The DNA sequence is TGTGCCACCGCGGCAGGGGAATATGGCTACACCTTC. Translated, it gives CATAAGEYGYTF.